The rows below give T cell receptor beta chains drawn from one sample of a study of PD-L1 blockade in urothelial cancer. Measured with immunoSEQ multiplex PCR; TCRdb has only the in-frame clones, and not every one. The sample has 35,000 to 45,000 clones, about four fifths seen once; the top ten hold roughly 10%. Material: PBMCs, obtained around atezolizumab (anti-PD-L1) treatment. The source of these receptors is a man in his forties with urothelial cancer. Each CDR3 is given with its conserved first and last residue. Each record gives: clone size, D gene, J gene, V gene, CDR3 protein, CDR3 DNA. A D gene is named only where the DNA matches it firmly. Clone sizes are given selectively: once, few, many, or a class where the clone is expanded.

abundance: .; d_gene: .; j_gene: TRBJ2-7; v_gene: TRBV29-1; CDR3aa: CSGLFGDEQYF; CDR3nt: TGCAGCGGCCTTTTCGGGGACGAGCAGTACTTC
abundance: .; d_gene: TRBD1; j_gene: TRBJ2-7; v_gene: TRBV27; CDR3aa: CASRPNPGTASYEQYF; CDR3nt: TGTGCCAGCAGGCCTAATCCGGGGACAGCCTCCTACGAGCAGTACTTC
abundance: .; d_gene: TRBD1; j_gene: TRBJ2-3; v_gene: TRBV5-1; CDR3aa: CASADRSTDTQYF; CDR3nt: TGCGCCAGCGCGGACAGGAGCACAGATACGCAGTATTTT
abundance: once; d_gene: TRBD2; j_gene: TRBJ2-7; v_gene: TRBV6-5; CDR3aa: CASTPGRRGSYEQYF; CDR3nt: TGTGCCAGCACTCCAGGGAGGCGGGGGTCCTACGAGCAGTACTTC
abundance: .; d_gene: .; j_gene: TRBJ1-3; v_gene: TRBV7-9; CDR3aa: CASSLALGGDSGNTIYF; CDR3nt: TGTGCCAGCAGCTTAGCCCTGGGGGGGGACTCTGGAAACACCATATATTTT
abundance: .; d_gene: .; j_gene: TRBJ2-3; v_gene: TRBV30; CDR3aa: CAWRWRAQTSTDTQYF; CDR3nt: TGTGCCTGGAGATGGAGGGCACAAACTAGCACAGATACGCAGTATTTT
abundance: few; d_gene: .; j_gene: TRBJ1-1; v_gene: TRBV5-1; CDR3aa: CASSLVVAGMNTEAFF; CDR3nt: TGCGCCAGCAGCTTGGTGGTTGCAGGCATGAACACTGAAGCTTTCTTT
abundance: .; d_gene: TRBD2; j_gene: TRBJ2-2; v_gene: TRBV13; CDR3aa: CASSRPRGLAVSGELFF; CDR3nt: TGTGCCAGCAGCCGGCCGAGGGGACTAGCCGTTTCCGGGGAGCTGTTTTTT
abundance: medium-sized; d_gene: TRBD2; j_gene: TRBJ2-7; v_gene: TRBV7-6; CDR3aa: CASSLASGSSYEQYF; CDR3nt: TGTGCCAGCAGCCTAGCTAGCGGTAGCTCCTACGAGCAGTACTTC
abundance: .; d_gene: .; j_gene: TRBJ2-1; v_gene: TRBV18; CDR3aa: CASSPSRQQDNEQFF; CDR3nt: TGTGCCAGCTCACCGAGTCGACAGCAAGACAATGAGCAGTTCTTC
abundance: .; d_gene: TRBD2; j_gene: TRBJ2-7; v_gene: TRBV30; CDR3aa: CAWSPARSSGVYEQYF; CDR3nt: TGTGCCTGGAGTCCGGCCCGGAGTAGCGGGGTTTACGAGCAGTACTTC
abundance: .; d_gene: .; j_gene: TRBJ2-5; v_gene: TRBV7-9; CDR3aa: CASSSTAETQYF; CDR3nt: TGTGCCAGCAGTTCGACAGCAGAGACCCAGTACTTC
abundance: .; d_gene: .; j_gene: TRBJ2-3; v_gene: TRBV6-5; CDR3aa: CASSDWREADTQYF; CDR3nt: TGTGCCAGCAGTGACTGGCGGGAAGCAGATACGCAGTATTTT
abundance: .; d_gene: TRBD2; j_gene: TRBJ2-5; v_gene: TRBV15; CDR3aa: CATKTSEYQETQYF; CDR3nt: TGTGCCACCAAGACTAGCGAGTACCAAGAGACCCAGTACTTC
abundance: .; d_gene: TRBD1; j_gene: TRBJ1-1; v_gene: TRBV14; CDR3aa: CASSREQGARLNTEAFF; CDR3nt: TGTGCCAGCAGCAGGGAACAGGGGGCGAGACTGAACACTGAAGCTTTCTTT
abundance: .; d_gene: TRBD1; j_gene: TRBJ2-6; v_gene: TRBV19; CDR3aa: CASRGQSGANVLTF; CDR3nt: TGTGCCAGCAGGGGACAGTCTGGGGCCAACGTCCTGACTTTC
abundance: once; d_gene: .; j_gene: TRBJ2-7; v_gene: TRBV28; CDR3aa: CASSASRVPYEQYF; CDR3nt: TGTGCCAGCAGTGCGTCCAGGGTACCCTACGAGCAGTACTTC
abundance: .; d_gene: TRBD2; j_gene: TRBJ2-2; v_gene: TRBV4-2; CDR3aa: CASSQQASGMNTGELFF; CDR3nt: TGTGCCAGCAGCCAACAGGCTAGCGGCATGAACACCGGGGAGCTGTTTTTT
abundance: once; d_gene: TRBD2; j_gene: TRBJ2-2; v_gene: TRBV5-1; CDR3aa: CASSATSGSAGELFF; CDR3nt: TGCGCCAGCAGCGCGACTAGCGGGAGCGCCGGGGAGCTGTTTTTT
abundance: once; d_gene: .; j_gene: TRBJ1-4; v_gene: TRBV18; CDR3aa: CASSPPSTAMNEKLFF; CDR3nt: TGTGCCAGCTCACCCCCCTCGACAGCCATGAATGAAAAACTGTTTTTT
abundance: .; d_gene: .; j_gene: TRBJ1-2; v_gene: TRBV7-8; CDR3aa: CASSSDRDTESYGYTF; CDR3nt: TGTGCCAGCAGCTCGGACCGGGACACCGAATCCTATGGCTACACCTTC
abundance: .; d_gene: TRBD1; j_gene: TRBJ1-1; v_gene: TRBV6-5; CDR3aa: CASSFDRGPTEAFF; CDR3nt: TGTGCCAGCAGCTTCGACAGGGGGCCAACTGAAGCTTTCTTT
abundance: .; d_gene: .; j_gene: TRBJ2-7; v_gene: TRBV19; CDR3aa: CASSTSGFGGYEQYF; CDR3nt: TGTGCCAGTAGTACGTCGGGATTTGGGGGGTACGAGCAGTACTTC